Described below is a single T cell receptor (beta chain) sequence and its context. This record belongs to a study of siplizumab effects on memory and regulatory T cells. Libraries were prepared by immunoSEQ multiplex PCR; TCRdb keeps only in-frame clonotypes and omits some of them. Found here are about 85,000 clones, 95% of them singletons; the top ten hold roughly 18%. With 0 bases removed from V and 1 base from J, the gap between germline ends came to 7 bases. This CDR3 is built from 14 residues. Germline values: CDR1 SGHNT, CDR2 YYREEE (reference sequence). This chain links TRBV5-4 with TRBJ1-1; D is unclear. The source of this sequence is a human donor in good health. Sequenced sample: CD8+ T cells sorted from blood. Here the CDR3 reads CASSLAFENTEAFF. CDR3 coding DNA: TGTGCCAGCAGCTTGGCTTTCGAGAACACTGAAGCTTTCTTT.